These T cell receptor beta chains were read from a single sample in a study of Graves' ophthalmopathy and Graves' hyperthyroidism. TCRdb used MiXCR to reprocess the multiplex PCR reads, holding one entry per CDR3 protein. The sample yields hundreds of thousands of distinct CDR3 sequences, approximately 22% seen once. Sequences were obtained from peripheral blood. The source of these receptors is a young woman with stable Graves' hyperthyroidism. Some clones in this sample may be carry-over from other donors' samples. Each CDR3 is given with its conserved first and last residue. A D gene is named only where the DNA matches it firmly. Size is omitted from some rows. Given values are once, few, many or a class for expanded clones.

D gene	clone size	V gene	J gene	CDR3 protein	CDR3 DNA
.	few	TRBV6-1	TRBJ1-3	CASWDAGSSGNTIYF	TGTGCCAGCTGGGATGCTGGAAGCTCTGGAAACACCATATATTTT
.	many	TRBV6-1	TRBJ2-6	CASSEGSGANVLTF	TGTGCCAGCAGTGAAGGGTCTGGGGCCAACGTCCTGACTTTC
TRBD2	many	TRBV6-5	TRBJ2-5	CASSYQGLAGETQYF	TGTGCCAGCAGTTACCAGGGACTAGCGGGAGAGACCCAGTACTTC
TRBD1	.	TRBV27	TRBJ1-1	CASSSRGYEAFF	TGTGCCAGCAGCTCCAGGGGGTACGAAGCTTTCTTT
.	many	TRBV20-1	TRBJ2-7	CSARARGYEQYF	TGCAGTGCTAGGGCCCGTGGGTACGAGCAGTACTTC
.	.	TRBV4-1	TRBJ1-5	CASSQDGAGAYQPQHF	TGCGCCAGCAGCCAAGATGGGGCAGGGGCTTATCAGCCCCAGCATTTT
TRBD2	.	TRBV6-2/TRBV6-3	TRBJ2-7	CASSYSTSGFRGRAEQYF	TGTGCCAGCAGTTACTCGACGTCGGGATTTCGGGGGAGGGCAGAGCAGTACTTC
.	many	TRBV13	TRBJ2-7	CASSSRTVTGEQYF	TGTGCCAGCAGCTCACGGACAGTGACGGGGGAGCAGTACTTC
.	many	TRBV10-3	TRBJ2-2	CAISESGPNTGELFF	TGTGCCATCAGTGAGTCAGGTCCGAACACCGGGGAGCTGTTTTTT
.	many	TRBV12-3/TRBV12-4	TRBJ1-2	CASSWGTQNYGYTF	TGTGCCAGCAGTTGGGGGACCCAGAACTATGGCTACACCTTC
.	many	TRBV29-1	TRBJ1-3	CSVRQVSGNTIYF	TGCAGCGTTAGACAGGTCTCTGGAAACACCATATATTTT
.	many	TRBV28	TRBJ1-3	CASSPVPGTGNTIYF	TGTGCCAGCAGTCCGGTCCCGGGCACTGGAAACACCATATATTTT
TRBD1	.	TRBV10-3	TRBJ1-5	CAAQGASNQPQHF	TGTGCCGCGCAGGGGGCTAGCAATCAGCCCCAGCATTTT
.	few	TRBV2	TRBJ2-7	CASSEDAGGNGEQYF	TGTGCCAGCAGTGAAGACGCAGGTGGAAATGGCGAGCAGTACTTC
.	.	TRBV10-3	TRBJ1-2	CAITADLYGYTF	TGTGCCATCACGGCAGATTTATATGGCTACACCTTC
.	once	TRBV20-1	TRBJ1-1	CSADLQGAEAFF	TGCAGTGCTGACTTACAGGGCGCTGAAGCTTTCTTT
TRBD1	.	TRBV27	TRBJ1-1	CASSHWQGGMNTEAFF	TGTGCCAGCAGTCACTGGCAGGGGGGGATGAACACTGAAGCTTTCTTT
.	many	TRBV6-5	TRBJ2-7	CASTTGARYEQYF	TGTGCCAGCACCACGGGGGCGCGTTACGAGCAGTACTTC
.	few	TRBV6-2/TRBV6-3	TRBJ2-2	CASMAANTGELFF	TGTGCCAGCATGGCTGCGAACACCGGGGAGCTGTTTTTT
.	.	TRBV12-3/TRBV12-4	TRBJ2-7	CASSRRDRYEQYF	TGTGCCAGCAGCCGCAGGGACCGCTACGAGCAGTACTTC
TRBD1	many	TRBV29-1	TRBJ2-5	CSGRDDRGLETQYF	TGCAGCGGCAGAGACGACAGGGGTTTGGAGACCCAGTACTTC
.	.	TRBV6-1	TRBJ1-2	CASSPVGGYGYTF	TGTGCCAGCAGCCCCGTCGGGGGCTATGGCTACACCTTC
.	.	TRBV6-1	TRBJ2-3	CATRGLSQDTQYF	TGTGCCACCAGGGGCCTCTCACAAGATACGCAGTATTTT
.	once	TRBV24-1	TRBJ1-2	CATSDATGMGSHGYTF	TGTGCCACCAGTGATGCTACAGGGATGGGGAGTCATGGCTACACCTTC
.	many	TRBV11-2	TRBJ1-1	CASSQWGNTEAFF	TGTGCCAGCAGCCAGTGGGGAAACACTGAAGCTTTCTTT
.	.	TRBV12-3/TRBV12-4	TRBJ2-5	CASSPRLSWETQYF	TGTGCCAGCAGTCCCCGACTATCCTGGGAGACCCAGTACTTC
.	.	TRBV5-8	TRBJ2-5	CASSQSGVRQETQYF	TGCGCCAGCAGCCAGTCGGGGGTGCGGCAAGAGACCCAGTACTTC
TRBD1	many	TRBV7-6	TRBJ2-7	CASSFAGTGYDEQYF	TGTGCCAGCAGCTTTGCCGGGACAGGGTACGACGAGCAGTACTTC
.	.	TRBV5-6	TRBJ1-1	CASSLGGRDTEAFF	TGTGCCAGCAGCTTGGGTGGCAGGGACACTGAAGCTTTCTTT
.	many	TRBV6-5	TRBJ1-2	CATGPRGDYGYTF	TGTGCCACCGGACCCCGGGGGGACTATGGCTACACCTTC
.	many	TRBV14	TRBJ2-7	CASSHINTRGDKNYEQYF	TGTGCCAGCAGCCATATAAATACACGGGGGGACAAAAACTACGAGCAGTACTTC
.	few	TRBV20-1	TRBJ2-5	CSAPGTGVQETQYF	TGCAGTGCTCCCGGGACGGGAGTCCAAGAGACCCAGTACTTC
.	many	TRBV14	TRBJ2-7	CASSQVGVQSSYEQYF	TGTGCCAGCAGCCAAGTGGGGGTCCAGAGCTCCTACGAGCAGTACTTC
.	many	TRBV7-9	TRBJ1-6	CASSSPGAKNSPLHF	TGTGCCAGCAGCTCGCCCGGCGCGAAGAATTCACCCCTCCACTTT
TRBD1	many	TRBV30	TRBJ1-5	CAWSQGALNQPQHF	TGTGCCTGGAGTCAGGGGGCACTCAATCAGCCCCAGCATTTT
.	.	TRBV12-5	TRBJ1-5	CASGSPLSQHF	TGTGCTAGTGGCTCTCCTTTGTCCCAGCATTTT
.	.	TRBV28	TRBJ1-5	CASSEVVVYSNQPQHF	TGTGCCAGCAGTGAAGTCGTGGTCTATAGCAATCAGCCCCAGCATTTT
.	many	TRBV5-1	TRBJ2-4	CASAAGNIQYF	TGCGCCAGCGCGGCAGGAAACATTCAGTACTTC
TRBD1	many	TRBV30	TRBJ1-6	CARKGASYNSPLHF	TGTGCCCGGAAGGGGGCATCCTATAATTCACCCCTCCACTTT
TRBD1	many	TRBV5-5	TRBJ2-7	CASSSTGTGIYEQYF	TGTGCCAGCAGCTCTACCGGGACAGGGATCTACGAGCAGTACTTC
.	many	TRBV2	TRBJ2-5	CASNQAETQYF	TGTGCCAGCAACCAAGCGGAGACCCAGTACTTC
.	many	TRBV5-1	TRBJ1-2	CASTPPGTSSNYGYTF	TGCGCCAGCACGCCTCCAGGGACAAGCTCTAACTATGGCTACACCTTC
TRBD1	many	TRBV12-3/TRBV12-4	TRBJ2-7	CASSFSGDRGSYEQYF	TGTGCCAGCAGTTTCTCTGGGGACAGGGGGTCCTACGAGCAGTACTTC
.	many	TRBV10-2	TRBJ1-1	CASSASLGTEAFF	TGCGCCAGCAGTGCCTCCCTAGGAACTGAAGCTTTCTTT
TRBD2	many	TRBV5-1	TRBJ2-5	CASSLALAGGPQETQYF	TGCGCCAGCAGCTTGGCCCTAGCGGGGGGGCCACAAGAGACCCAGTACTTC
.	.	TRBV5-1	TRBJ1-2	CASSFHTTANYGYTF	TGCGCCAGCAGCTTTCACACGACAGCTAACTATGGCTACACCTTC
TRBD1	few	TRBV28	TRBJ2-5	CASSSDRAIKETQYF	TGTGCCAGCAGTTCCGACAGGGCCATTAAAGAGACCCAGTACTTC
TRBD1	.	TRBV6-1	TRBJ1-3	CASSTPYHRGFGNTIYF	TGTGCCAGCAGTACCCCATACCACAGGGGTTTTGGAAACACCATATATTTT
.	many	TRBV4-1	TRBJ1-1	CASSQEGIGVTEAFF	TGCGCCAGCAGCCAAGAAGGAATAGGGGTCACTGAAGCTTTCTTT
.	many	TRBV28	TRBJ1-1	CASSLTGPNGDTEAFF	TGTGCCAGCAGCCTCACCGGGCCCAACGGGGACACTGAAGCTTTCTTT
.	many	TRBV12-3/TRBV12-4	TRBJ1-5	CASSTGHPSQPQHF	TGTGCCAGCAGTACCGGACACCCCTCTCAGCCCCAGCATTTT
.	few	TRBV12-3/TRBV12-4	TRBJ1-5	CASSEEPTGNQPQHF	TGTGCCAGCAGTGAAGAGCCAACGGGCAATCAGCCCCAGCATTTT
TRBD1	many	TRBV6-2/TRBV6-3	TRBJ1-5	CASSPDRVYQPQHF	TGTGCCAGCAGCCCCGACAGGGTGTATCAGCCCCAGCATTTT
.	many	TRBV12-3/TRBV12-4	TRBJ1-1	CASSLGRRTEAFF	TGTGCCAGCAGCCTCGGTAGACGCACTGAAGCTTTCTTT
.	.	TRBV28	TRBJ1-2	CASSDDRYGYTF	TGTGCCAGCAGTGACGATCGGTATGGCTACACCTTC
.	many	TRBV9	TRBJ1-1	CASSVSVGHTEAFF	TGTGCCAGCAGCGTTAGCGTGGGACACACTGAAGCTTTCTTT
TRBD1	.	TRBV29-1	TRBJ1-1	CSVEGVRQGLAFF	TGCAGCGTTGAGGGGGTACGACAGGGTCTGGCTTTCTTT
.	many	TRBV6-2/TRBV6-3	TRBJ2-2	CASWDTGELFF	TGTGCCAGTTGGGACACCGGGGAGCTGTTTTTT
.	many	TRBV20-1	TRBJ1-5	CSAREVNSNQPQHF	TGCAGTGCTAGAGAAGTTAACAGTAATCAGCCCCAGCATTTT